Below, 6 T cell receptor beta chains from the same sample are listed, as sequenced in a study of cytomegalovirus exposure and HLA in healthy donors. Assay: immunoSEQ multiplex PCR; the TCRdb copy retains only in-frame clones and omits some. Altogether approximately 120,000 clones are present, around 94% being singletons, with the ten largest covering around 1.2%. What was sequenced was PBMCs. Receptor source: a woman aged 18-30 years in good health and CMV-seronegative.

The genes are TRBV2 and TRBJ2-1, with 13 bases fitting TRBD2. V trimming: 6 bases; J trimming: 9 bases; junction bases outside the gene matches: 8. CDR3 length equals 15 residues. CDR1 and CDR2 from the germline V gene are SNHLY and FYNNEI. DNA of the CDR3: TGTGCCAGCAGCCGCGGACTAGCGGGGGCATTTGAGCAGTTCTTC. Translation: CASSRGLAGAFEQFF.

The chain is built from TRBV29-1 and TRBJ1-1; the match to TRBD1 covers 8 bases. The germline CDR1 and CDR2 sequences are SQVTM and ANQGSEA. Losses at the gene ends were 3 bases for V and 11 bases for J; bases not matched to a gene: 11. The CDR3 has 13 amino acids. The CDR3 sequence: CSVEDRALSAAFF. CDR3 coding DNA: TGCAGCGTTGAGGACAGGGCTTTGAGTGCCGCTTTCTTT.

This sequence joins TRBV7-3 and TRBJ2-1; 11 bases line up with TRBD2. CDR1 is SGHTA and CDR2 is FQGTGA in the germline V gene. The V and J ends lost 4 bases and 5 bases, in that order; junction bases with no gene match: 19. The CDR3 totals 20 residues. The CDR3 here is CASSSSHLPLAGGSHNEQFF. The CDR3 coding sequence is TGTGCCAGCAGCTCCTCTCATCTCCCCTTAGCGGGAGGGAGCCACAATGAGCAGTTCTTC.

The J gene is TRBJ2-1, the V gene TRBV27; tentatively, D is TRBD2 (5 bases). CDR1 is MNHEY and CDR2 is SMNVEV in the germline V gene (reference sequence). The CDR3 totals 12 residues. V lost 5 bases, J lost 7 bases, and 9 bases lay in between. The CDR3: CASSERGNEQFF. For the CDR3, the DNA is TGTGCCAGCAGTGAACGGGGAAATGAGCAGTTCTTC.

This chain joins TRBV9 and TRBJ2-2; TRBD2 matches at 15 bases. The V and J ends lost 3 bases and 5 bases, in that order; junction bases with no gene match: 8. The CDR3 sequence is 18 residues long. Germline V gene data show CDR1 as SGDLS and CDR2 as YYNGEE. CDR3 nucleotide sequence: TGTGCCAGCAGCGGGGGACTAGCGGGGGGTCTGAGGACCGGGGAGCTGTTTTTT. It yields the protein CASSGGLAGGLRTGELFF.

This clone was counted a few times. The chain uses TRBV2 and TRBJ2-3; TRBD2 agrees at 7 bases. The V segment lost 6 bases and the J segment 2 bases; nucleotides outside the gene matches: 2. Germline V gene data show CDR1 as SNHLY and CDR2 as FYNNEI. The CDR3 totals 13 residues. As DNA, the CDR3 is TGTGCCAGCAGGCGGGGGACCACAGATACGCAGTATTTT. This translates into CASRRGTTDTQYF.